The source of this T cell receptor beta chain is a study of blood T cell repertoires in COVID-19. Overall study context: The cDNA or gDNA used as material had been derived from T cells, B-cell-depleted T cells, or PBMCs.

Germline V gene sequence: CDR1 SGHRS, CDR2 YFSETQ. This CDR3 region has 13 residues. A word on this clone: The junction differs from germline at one of its ends, possibly a read error.

Original handling: From reference gene primer amplification, estimates of nucleated cell counts were derived. Libraries were prepared by immunoSEQ multiplex PCR; TCRdb keeps only in-frame clonotypes and omits some of them. That table supplies the V and J calls and clone size; D and trimming were determined from the DNA. The data show about 150,000 clones, around 87% seen once. The clonotype originates from a man aged 45-65 years who had recovered from COVID-19. The rearrangement joins TRBV5-1 to TRBJ2-7; 15 nucleotides line up with TRBD2. Sequenced: peripheral blood. The CDR3, as DNA: TGCGCCAGCAGCTCCGGGACTAGCGGGGGGCCCCACTTC. As protein: CASSSGTSGGPHF.